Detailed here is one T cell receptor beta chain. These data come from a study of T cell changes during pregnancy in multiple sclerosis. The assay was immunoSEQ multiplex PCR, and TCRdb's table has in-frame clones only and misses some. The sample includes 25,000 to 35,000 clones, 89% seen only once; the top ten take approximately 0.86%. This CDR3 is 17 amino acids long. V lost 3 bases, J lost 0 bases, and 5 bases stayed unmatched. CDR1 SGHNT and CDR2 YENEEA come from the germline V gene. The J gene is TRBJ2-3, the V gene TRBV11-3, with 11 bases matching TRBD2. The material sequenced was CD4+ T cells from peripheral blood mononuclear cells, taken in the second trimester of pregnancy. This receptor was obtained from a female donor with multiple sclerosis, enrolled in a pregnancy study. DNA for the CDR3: TGTGCCAGCAGCTTCCGACTAGCGGGGTCTAGCACAGATACGCAGTATTTT. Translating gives CASSFRLAGSSTDTQYF.